Below, 9 T cell receptor beta chains from the same sample are listed, as sequenced in a study of blood T cell repertoires in COVID-19. Here immunoSEQ multiplex PCR was the method, and the copy in TCRdb shows in-frame clones only, minus some. The top ten hold approximately 18% of the sample, which has roughly 150,000 clones, 83% seen once. Sample: peripheral blood. The receptors stem from a woman in her sixties or seventies who had recovered from COVID-19.

The genes are TRBV5-4 and TRBJ2-5; D perhaps matches TRBD1 (5 bases). The CDR3 contains 14 residues. Germline assignment: CDR1 SGHNT and CDR2 YYREEE (reference sequence). V was cut by 0 bases and J by 2 bases, with 8 bases left in between. Written as DNA, the CDR3 is TGTGCCAGCAGCTTGGCGCAGGGTCAAGAGACCCAGTACTTC. Protein: CASSLAQGQETQYF.

The CDR3 reads CAISRQEMNTEAFF. The DNA of the CDR3 is TGTGCCATCAGTAGACAGGAGATGAACACTGAAGCTTTCTTT. The V gene is TRBV10-3, the J gene TRBJ1-1, with a tentative D call TRBD1 (6 bases). CDR3 length: 14 amino acids. The V end was cut by 5 bases, the J end by 0 bases, with 10 bases between. From germline, CDR1 is ENHRY and CDR2 SYGVKD.

The chain uses TRBV7-3 and TRBJ2-3; 10 bases are a match to TRBD2. The CDR3 sequence is 17 residues long. Germline assignment: CDR1 SGHTA and CDR2 FQGTGA. The junction had 6 bases not matched to a gene; V was cut back by 2 bases and J by 1 base. The CDR3 DNA sequence: TGTGCCAGCAGCTTAGGGGCTAGCGGGAGTGGCACAGATACGCAGTATTTT. It specifies CASSLGASGSGTDTQYF.

CDR3 nucleotide sequence: TGTGCCAGCAGCCTCCTCGGGACTAGCACAGATACGCAGTATTTT. Translation: CASSLLGTSTDTQYF. The genes are TRBV3-1 (or the pseudogene TRBV3-2) and TRBJ2-3; D may be TRBD2 (6 bases). The CDR3 is 15 residues long. V lost 4 bases to trimming and J lost 0 bases, with 11 bases between them. The germline gives CDR1 LGHDT, CDR2 YNNKEL (reference sequence).

In DNA, the CDR3 is TGTGCCTGGAGTGTCGGACAGGACAATCAGCCCCAGCATTTT. Translation gives CAWSVGQDNQPQHF. The chain uses TRBV30 and TRBJ1-5, with 7 bases identical to TRBD1. After removal of 0 bases from V and 3 bases from J, the junction contained 2 bases not matched to a gene. The CDR3 sequence is 14 residues long. From germline, CDR1 is GTSNPN and CDR2 SVGIG (reference sequence).

J is TRBJ1-2 and V is TRBV2, with D maybe TRBD1 (5 bases). V shed 5 bases and J shed 4 bases, with 17 bases lying between them. The CDR3 is made up of 15 amino acids. Germline values: CDR1 SNHLY, CDR2 FYNNEI. The CDR3 loop is CASSTTGGSIYGYTF. The CDR3 region has the DNA TGTGCCAGCAGTACCACGGGGGGGAGCATCTATGGCTACACCTTC.

J is TRBJ2-3 and V is TRBV18, with D perhaps matching TRBD2 (6 bases). From germline, CDR1 is KGHSH and CDR2 LQKENI. Between the trimmed V and J ends, which lost 1 base and 15 bases, there was a span of 23 bases. The CDR3 covers 15 residues. CDR3 protein: CASSPLGGSGSREYF. As DNA, the CDR3 is TGTGCCAGCTCACCACTCGGAGGTAGCGGCTCCCGGGAATATTTT.

J is TRBJ1-5 and V is TRBV7-9; perhaps TRBD1 as D (6 bases). V was clipped by 4 bases and J by 14 bases, with 9 bases between them. Germline V gene lookup returns CDR1 SEHNR and CDR2 FQNEAQ (reference sequence). The CDR3 loop spans 10 amino acids. CDR3 bases: TGTGCCAGCAGCTACAGGGTCGAGCATTTT. Amino acids: CASSYRVEHF.

The rearrangement links TRBV10-3 to TRBJ2-2; possible D gene TRBD2, 5 bases. Trimming shortened V by 8 bases and J by 5 bases, and 21 bases separated the two germline ends. This CDR3 is 16 amino acids long. Germline CDR1 ENHRY, CDR2 SYGVKD. The CDR3 sequence is CAISDRTQLGTGELFF. For the CDR3, the DNA is TGTGCCATCTCCGACCGGACTCAGTTGGGGACCGGGGAGCTGTTTTTT.